This T cell receptor beta chain emerged from a study of shared clonotypes between healthy human individuals. Across the study: The donors, two women and three men, were aged 18 to 49.

This CDR3 spans 13 amino acids. Germline CDR1 reads ENHRY; CDR2 reads SYGVKD. Losses at the gene ends were 5 bases for V and 3 bases for J; bases not matched to a gene: 4. CD45RO-negative cells were positively selected for CCR7, leaving out terminally differentiated effector memory CD45RA+ cells. Donors were healthy HIV-negative adults without recent acute infections or vaccinations. The data were produced by immunoSEQ multiplex PCR, yet TCRdb's version contains in-frame clones alone and is incomplete. The sample consists of around 2,000,000 clones, 90% to 95% of them appearing once. Sequencing was done on a sample of naive CD8+ T cells from PBMCs. The V gene is TRBV10-3, the J gene TRBJ2-7; 7 bases map to TRBD1. The clonotype comes from a man between 18 and 29 years old in good health. Some clones in this sample may be carry-over from other donors' samples. CDR3 sequence (DNA): TGTGCCATCAGTACAACAGGGGACTACGAGCAGTACTTC. Translation gives CAISTTGDYEQYF.